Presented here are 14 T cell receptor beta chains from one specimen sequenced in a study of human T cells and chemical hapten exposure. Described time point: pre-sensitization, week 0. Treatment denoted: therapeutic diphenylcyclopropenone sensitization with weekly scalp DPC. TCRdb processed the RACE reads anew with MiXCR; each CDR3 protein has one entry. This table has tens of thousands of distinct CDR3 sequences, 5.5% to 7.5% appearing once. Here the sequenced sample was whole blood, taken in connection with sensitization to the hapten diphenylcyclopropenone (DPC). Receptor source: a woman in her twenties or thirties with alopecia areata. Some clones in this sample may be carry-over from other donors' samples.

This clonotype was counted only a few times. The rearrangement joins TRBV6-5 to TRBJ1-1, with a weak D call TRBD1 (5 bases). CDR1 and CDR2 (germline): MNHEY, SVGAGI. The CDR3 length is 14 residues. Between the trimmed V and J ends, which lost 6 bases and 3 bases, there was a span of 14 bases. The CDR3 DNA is TGTGCCAGCAGCATGGCGATGGGGGACACTGAAGCTTTCTTT. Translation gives CASSMAMGDTEAFF.

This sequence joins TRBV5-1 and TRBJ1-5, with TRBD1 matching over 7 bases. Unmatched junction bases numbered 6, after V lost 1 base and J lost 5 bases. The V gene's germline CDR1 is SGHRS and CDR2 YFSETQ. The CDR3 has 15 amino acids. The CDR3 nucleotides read TGCGCCAGCAGCTTGTGGGGGACAGCGGATCAGCCCCAGCATTTT. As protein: CASSLWGTADQPQHF.

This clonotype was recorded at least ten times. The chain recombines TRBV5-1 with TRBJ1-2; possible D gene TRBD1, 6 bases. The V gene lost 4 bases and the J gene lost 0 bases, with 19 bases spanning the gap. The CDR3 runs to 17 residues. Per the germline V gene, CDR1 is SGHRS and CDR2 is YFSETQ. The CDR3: CASSPRSGTLPNYGYTF. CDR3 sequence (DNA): TGCGCCAGCAGCCCACGTTCGGGGACACTGCCTAACTATGGCTACACCTTC. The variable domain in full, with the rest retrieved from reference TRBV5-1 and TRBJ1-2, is KAGVTQTPRYLIKTRGQQVTLSCSPISGHRSVSWYQQTPGQGLQFLFEYFSETQRNKGNFPGRFSGRQFSNSRSEMNVSTLELGDSALYLCASSPRSGTLPNYGYTFGSGTRLTVV.

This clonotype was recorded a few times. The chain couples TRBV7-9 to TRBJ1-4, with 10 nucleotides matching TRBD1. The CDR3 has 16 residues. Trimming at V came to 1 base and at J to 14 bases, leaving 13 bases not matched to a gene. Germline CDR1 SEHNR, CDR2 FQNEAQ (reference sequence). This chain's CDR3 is CASSLDPGQGERWLFF. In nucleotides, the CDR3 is TGTGCCAGCAGCTTAGACCCTGGACAGGGGGAAAGGTGGCTGTTTTTT.

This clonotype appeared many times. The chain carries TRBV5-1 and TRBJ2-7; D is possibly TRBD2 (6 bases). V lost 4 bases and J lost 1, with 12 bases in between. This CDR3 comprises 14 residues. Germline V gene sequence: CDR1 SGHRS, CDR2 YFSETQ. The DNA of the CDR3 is TGCGCCAGCAGCCCGGGACTCGGATCCTACGAGCAGTACTTC. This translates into CASSPGLGSYEQYF.

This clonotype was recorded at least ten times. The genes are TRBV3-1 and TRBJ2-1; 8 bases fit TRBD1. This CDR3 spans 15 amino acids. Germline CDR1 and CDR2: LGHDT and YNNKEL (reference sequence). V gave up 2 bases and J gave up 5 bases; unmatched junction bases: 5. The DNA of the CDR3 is TGTGCCAGCAGCCAAAGGACAGGGAGGAACAATGAGCAGTTCTTC. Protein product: CASSQRTGRNNEQFF.

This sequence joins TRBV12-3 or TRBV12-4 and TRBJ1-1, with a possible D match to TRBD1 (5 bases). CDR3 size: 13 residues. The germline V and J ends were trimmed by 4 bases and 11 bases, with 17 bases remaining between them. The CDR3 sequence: CASSSPAGLAAFF. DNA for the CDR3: TGTGCCAGCAGTTCTCCTGCAGGGCTGGCGGCTTTCTTT.

The CDR3 DNA follows: TGTGCCAGCTCACCGTACCGGGACAGGGGGGACGAGCAGTACTTC. It translates to CASSPYRDRGDEQYF. The chain links TRBV18 to TRBJ2-7; 11 bases align to TRBD1. Germline V CDR1 and CDR2: KGHSH, LQKENI. The CDR3 loop spans 15 amino acids. V was clipped by 3 bases and J by 5 bases; unmatched bases: 6. Full variable domain (outside the CDR3, taken from reference TRBV18 and TRBJ2-7): NAGVMQNPRHLVRRRGQEARLRCSPMKGHSHVYWYRQLPEEGLKFMVYLQKENIIDESGMPKERFSAEFPKEGPSILRIQQVVRGDSAAYFCASSPYRDRGDEQYFGPGTRLTVT.

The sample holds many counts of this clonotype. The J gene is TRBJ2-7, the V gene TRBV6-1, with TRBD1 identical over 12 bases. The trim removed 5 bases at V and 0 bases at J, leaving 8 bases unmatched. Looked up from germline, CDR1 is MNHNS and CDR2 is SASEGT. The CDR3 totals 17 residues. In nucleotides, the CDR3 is TGTGCCAGCAGTCGGGACAGGGGGCGCGGGTACTCCTACGAGCAGTACTTC. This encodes CASSRDRGRGYSYEQYF.

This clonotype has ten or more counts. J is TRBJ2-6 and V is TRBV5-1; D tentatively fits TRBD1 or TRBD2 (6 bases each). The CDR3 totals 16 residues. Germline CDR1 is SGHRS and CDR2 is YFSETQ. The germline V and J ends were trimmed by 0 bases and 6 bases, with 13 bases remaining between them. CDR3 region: CASSLVGGAEANVLTF. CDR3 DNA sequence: TGCGCCAGCAGCTTGGTCGGGGGCGCGGAGGCCAACGTCCTGACTTTC.

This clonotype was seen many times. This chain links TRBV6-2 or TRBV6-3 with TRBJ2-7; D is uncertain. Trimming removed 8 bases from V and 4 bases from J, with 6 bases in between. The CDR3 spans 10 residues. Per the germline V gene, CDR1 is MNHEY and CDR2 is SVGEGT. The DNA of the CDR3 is TGTGCCAGCGCGACTTACGAGCAGTACTTC. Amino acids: CASATYEQYF.

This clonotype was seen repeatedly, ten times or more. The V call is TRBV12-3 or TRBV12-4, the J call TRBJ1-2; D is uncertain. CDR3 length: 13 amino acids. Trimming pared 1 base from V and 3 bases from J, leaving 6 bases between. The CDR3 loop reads CASSLGPDYGYTF. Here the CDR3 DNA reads TGTGCCAGCAGTTTAGGACCGGACTATGGCTACACCTTC.

Here the CDR3 reads CASSSSDEQFF. The CDR3 region has the DNA TGTGCCAGCAGCTCTAGCGATGAGCAGTTCTTC. The V gene is TRBV7-8, the J gene TRBJ2-1; possible D gene TRBD2, 6 bases. CDR1 is SGHVS and CDR2 is FQNEAQ in the germline V gene. CDR3 size: 11 residues. Trimming shortened V by 4 bases and J by 8 bases, and 6 bases separated the two germline ends.

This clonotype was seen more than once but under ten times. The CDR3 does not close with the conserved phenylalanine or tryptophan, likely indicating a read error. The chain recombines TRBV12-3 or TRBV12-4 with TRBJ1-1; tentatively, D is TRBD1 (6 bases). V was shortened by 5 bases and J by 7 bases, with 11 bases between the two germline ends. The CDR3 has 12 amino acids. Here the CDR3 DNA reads TGTGCCAGCAGTAGAAACAGGGTTGAAGCTTTCCTT. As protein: CASSRNRVEAFL.